Below are 22 T cell receptor beta chains sequenced from a single sample in a study of CD8+CD57+ T cells in acquired aplastic anemia. Patients chosen for sequencing had CD8+CD57+ cells that had expanded, as shown by flow cytometry. Genomic DNA constituted the template upon which TCR beta VDJ and CDR3 profiling was performed. One entry per CDR3 protein, called by TCRdb with MiXCR from the reads. This sample has 80,000 to 100,000 distinct CDR3 sequences, with approximately 73% found just once. Sequences were obtained from sorted CD4+, CD8+, or CD8+CD57+ T cells (not recorded which) from PBMCs. The source is a human donor with aplastic anemia.

The chain couples TRBV29-1 to TRBJ2-3; tentatively, D is TRBD2 (5 bases). Trimming took 1 base from V and 7 from J, leaving 12 bases between them. CDR1 and CDR2 from the germline V gene are SQVTM and ANQGSEA. CDR3 length equals 13 residues. The CDR3 DNA reads TGCAGCGTTGAAGGGGAGAAAGGATATACGCAGTATTTT. Translation: CSVEGEKGYTQYF.

The genes are TRBV11-2 and TRBJ2-7; TRBD2 matches 10 bases. V lost 2 bases and J lost 3; bases outside the gene matches: 1. There are 14 residues in the CDR3. The germline CDR1 and CDR2 sequences are SGHAT and FQNNGV. The CDR3 here is CASSLLAGDYEQYF. DNA of the CDR3: TGTGCCAGCAGCTTACTAGCGGGGGACTACGAGCAGTACTTC.

CDR3 sequence (DNA): TGTGCCAGCAGCCCCCGGGGGGAGCAATCCTACAATGAGCAGTTCTTC. Encoded protein: CASSPRGEQSYNEQFF. The V gene is TRBV4-2, the J gene TRBJ2-1, with 7 nucleotides matching TRBD2. With V trimmed by 4 bases and J by 1 base, 7 bases remained unmatched. The CDR3 totals 16 residues. Germline V CDR1 and CDR2: LGHNA, YNFKEQ.

V gene TRBV7-9 combines with J gene TRBJ2-7; no clear D gene. In germline, CDR1 is SEHNR, CDR2 FQNEAQ (reference sequence). This CDR3 comprises 14 residues. Trimming removed 1 base from V and 0 bases from J, with 7 bases in between. The CDR3 loop reads CASSLGLDSYEQYF. The CDR3 DNA reads as TGTGCCAGCAGCTTAGGGCTAGACTCCTACGAGCAGTACTTC.

This sequence joins TRBV24-1 and TRBJ2-5, with a possible D match to TRBD2 (6 bases). Germline CDR1 KGHDR, CDR2 SFDVKD. Trimming removed 5 bases from V and 9 bases from J, with 18 bases in between. This CDR3 spans 14 amino acids. The CDR3 DNA reads TGTGCCACCAGTGTAGGAGGGGACGGTTCGGCCCAGTACTTC. Protein sequence: CATSVGGDGSAQYF.

The chain joins TRBV10-3 to TRBJ1-5; the match to TRBD1 covers 8 bases. CDR3 length: 15 residues. The germline V gene encodes CDR1 ENHRY and CDR2 SYGVKD. With 3 bases clipped from V and 4 bases from J, the junction kept 5 bases outside the gene matches. CDR3: CAISDGQGRNQPQHF. CDR3 nucleotide sequence: TGTGCCATCAGTGATGGACAGGGTCGGAATCAGCCCCAGCATTTT.

This clonotype showed up many times. V and J are TRBV6-4 and TRBJ2-2; 7 bases fit TRBD2. The CDR3 spans 14 residues. Germline CDR1 and CDR2: MRHNA and SNTAGT. Trimming cost V 2 bases and J 3 bases; bases outside gene matches: 0. The CDR3: CASSDGRDTGELFF. The CDR3 nucleotides read TGTGCCAGCAGTGACGGGAGGGACACCGGGGAGCTGTTTTTT.

The chain combines TRBV20-1 with TRBJ2-7; D is unresolved. The length of the CDR3 is 13 residues. Germline-derived CDR1 and CDR2 are DFQATT and SNEGSKA (reference sequence). The CDR3 bases are TGCGCCGTACCAGGCGAGAGCTCCTACGAGCAGTACTTC. Translation: CAVPGESSYEQYF.

The V gene is TRBV7-3, the J gene TRBJ1-1; D gene ambiguous. CDR3 length: 13 amino acids. Trimming left V 1 base short and J 2 bases short, with 5 bases between. Germline assignment: CDR1 SGHTA and CDR2 FQGTGA. The CDR3 DNA sequence: TGTGCCAGCAGCTTAAATGTCAACACTGAAGCTTTCTTT. Its translation: CASSLNVNTEAFF.

A remark on this clonotype: The junction and the germline gene differ at one end; a read error may be behind it. This chain connects TRBV25-1 to TRBJ1-4; D is unresolved. This CDR3 is built from 14 residues. Germline V lookup: CDR1 MGHDK, CDR2 SYGVNS. The CDR3 region has the DNA TGTGCCAGCAGTGAATTGGACGGGAATGAAATACTGTTTTTT. Translation gives CASSELDGNEILFF.

This clonotype was found many times. The chain has TRBV7-6 and TRBJ2-7; 7 positions agree with TRBD2. The CDR3 is 14 amino acids. Germline values: CDR1 SGHVS, CDR2 FNYEAQ. V shed 5 bases and J 3 bases; nucleotides not matched to a gene: 7. Here the CDR3 DNA reads TGTGCCAGCAGCCCACGCGGGAGTGACTACGAGCAGTACTTC. This codes for CASSPRGSDYEQYF.

This chain links TRBV24-1 with TRBJ1-5, with D possibly TRBD1 on 6 matching bases. V was clipped by 9 bases and J by 3 bases, with 17 bases between them. Germline CDR1 is KGHDR and CDR2 is SFDVKD. CDR3 length equals 15 residues. CDR3 coding DNA: TGTGCCACCGAACGACACAGGGCCAACAATCAGCCCCAGCATTTT. The encoded protein is CATERHRANNQPQHF.

The chain links TRBV24-1 to TRBJ1-5; no clear D gene. The CDR3 has 13 amino acids. Germline V gene data show CDR1 as KGHDR and CDR2 as SFDVKD. The V end was cut by 4 bases, the J end by 4 bases, with 7 bases between. The CDR3 DNA reads as TGTGCCACCAGTGAAGGGTTTAATCAGCCCCAGCATTTT. It encodes CATSEGFNQPQHF.

In nucleotides, the CDR3 is TGCAGTGCCGTCCGGGGGAGGAACACTGAAGCTTTCTTT. Translation gives CSAVRGRNTEAFF. The chain has TRBV20-1 and TRBJ1-1; TRBD1 might be the D (5 bases). The CDR3 runs to 13 residues. Germline values: CDR1 DFQATT, CDR2 SNEGSKA (reference sequence). Trimming removed 6 bases at V and 1 base at J, with 12 bases between.

The chain joins TRBV2 to TRBJ1-2, with D possibly being TRBD1 (5 bases). The CDR3 contains 15 residues. Germline V gene data show CDR1 as SNHLY and CDR2 as FYNNEI. V was shortened by 2 bases and J by 4 bases, with 14 bases between the two germline ends. In DNA form, the CDR3 reads TGTGCCAGCAGTGAACGGGGCCAGGGTGGCTATGGCTACACCTTC. Encoded protein: CASSERGQGGYGYTF.

V usage is TRBV6-2 or TRBV6-3 and J usage is TRBJ2-1, with D possibly being TRBD2 (6 bases). CDR1 is MNHEY and CDR2 is SVGEGT in the germline V gene. Trimming shortened V by 0 bases and J by 3 bases, and 12 bases separated the two germline ends. The length of the CDR3 is 16 residues. As DNA, the CDR3 is TGTGCCAGCAGTTACTCGATCCCCGGGGGCTACAATGAGCAGTTCTTC. Translation: CASSYSIPGGYNEQFF.

This chain links TRBV24-1 with TRBJ2-3; the D gene is possibly TRBD2 (5 bases). The V gene lost 7 bases and the J gene lost 5 bases, with 12 bases spanning the gap. The CDR3 runs to 13 residues. Germline V CDR1 and CDR2: KGHDR, SFDVKD. The CDR3 DNA follows: TGTGCCACCAGCACTAGAGCAGTAGATACGCAGTATTTT. This sequence encodes CATSTRAVDTQYF.

The chain is built from TRBV11-2 and TRBJ2-7; D may match TRBD1 or TRBD2 (5 bases each). The length of the CDR3 is 14 residues. Germline CDR1 and CDR2: SGHAT and FQNNGV. The germline V and J ends were trimmed by 7 bases and 4 bases, with 17 bases remaining between them. The CDR3 DNA reads as TGTGCCAGCACTCTACCCGGGGCGCTATACGAGCAGTACTTC. Its translation: CASTLPGALYEQYF.

This clonotype was recorded a few times. The chain links TRBV7-9 to TRBJ2-5; 10 bases align to TRBD2. The CDR3 is 12 residues long. J gave up 5 bases and V 6 bases, and 0 bases lay outside the gene matches. Germline loops: CDR1 SEHNR, CDR2 FQNEAQ (reference sequence). CDR3 nucleotide sequence: TGTGCCAGCAGGACTAGCGGGGAGACCCAGTACTTC. Its translation is CASRTSGETQYF. The full variable domain, in which reference TRBV7-9 and TRBJ2-5 provide the parts outside the CDR3, is DTGVSQNPRHKITKRGQNVTFRCDPISEHNRLYWYRQTLGQGPEFLTYFQNEAQLEKSRLLSDRFSAERPKGSFSTLEIQRTEQGDSAMYLCASRTSGETQYFGPGTRLLVL.

The rearrangement uses TRBV19 and TRBJ1-1; D is uncertain. CDR1 is LNHDA, CDR2 SQIVND, per germline (reference sequence). This CDR3 contains 12 residues. Trimming removed 6 bases from V and 7 bases from J, with 12 bases in between. The CDR3 DNA follows: TGTGCCAGTAGCTATCGCTCCGGTGAAGCTTTCTTT. Residues: CASSYRSGEAFF.

This clonotype has at least ten counts. V gene TRBV27 combines with J gene TRBJ2-7; TRBD1 aligns across 7 bases. The V segment lost 4 bases and the J segment 0 bases; nucleotides outside the gene matches: 9. Germline CDR1 is MNHEY and CDR2 is SMNVEV (reference sequence). The CDR3 runs 16 residues. In nucleotides, the CDR3 is TGTGCCAGCAGTTCCTGGGGGACAGCTCCCTCCTACGAGCAGTACTTC. Protein product: CASSSWGTAPSYEQYF.

V and J are TRBV29-1 and TRBJ1-2; perhaps TRBD1 as D (5 bases). Germline CDR1 is SQVTM and CDR2 is ANQGSEA. The CDR3 runs to 15 residues. Trimming removed 7 bases from V and 3 bases from J, with 21 bases in between. DNA for the CDR3: TGCAGCGGATGGGGGGGATCCGGCGGGGACTATGGCTACACCTTC. Translated: CSGWGGSGGDYGYTF.